The 23 T cell receptor beta chains presented below share a single source sample, sequenced in a study of technical replicates of blood from four donors. Produced via immunoSEQ multiplex PCR; TCRdb's table is partial and in-frame only. Of nearly 95,000 clones in the sample, 90% to 96% are singletons; the top ten hold approximately 0.35%. The sequencing input was T cells isolated from PBMCs. Receptors originate from a human donor in good health.

The chain couples TRBV19 to TRBJ1-1, with D perhaps TRBD1 (6 bases). The CDR3 is made up of 13 amino acids. Looked up from germline, CDR1 is LNHDA and CDR2 is SQIVND (reference sequence). V was cut by 3 bases and J by 1 base, with 6 bases left in between. The CDR3, as DNA: TGTGCCAGTAGTATGACAGGGAACACTGAAGCTTTCTTT. Its protein product is CASSMTGNTEAFF.

The rearrangement links TRBV19 to TRBJ2-7, with a possible D match to TRBD1 (6 bases). This CDR3 is built from 14 residues. Germline V lookup: CDR1 LNHDA, CDR2 SQIVND (reference sequence). V gave up 6 bases and J gave up 1 base, with 13 bases separating them. CDR3 sequence: CASRQTGSSYEQYF. In DNA, the CDR3 is TGTGCCAGTAGACAAACAGGGAGTTCCTACGAGCAGTACTTC.

The chain carries TRBV28 and TRBJ2-7, with 9 bases identical to TRBD2. This CDR3 is 16 amino acids long. The V gene's germline CDR1 is MDHEN and CDR2 SYDVKM. Trimming took 3 bases from V and 5 from J; bases not matched to a gene: 11. CDR3 sequence reads: CASSFRSSGRFHEQYF. In DNA, the CDR3 is TGTGCCAGCAGTTTCCGCTCCAGCGGGAGGTTCCACGAGCAGTACTTC.

This chain joins TRBV30 and TRBJ2-7; 9 bases are shared with TRBD1. The CDR3 contains 12 residues. The germline V gene encodes CDR1 GTSNPN and CDR2 SVGIG (reference sequence). CDR3 amino acids: CGTGESSYEQYF. DNA of the CDR3: TGTGGGACAGGGGAGAGCTCCTACGAGCAGTACTTC.

The chain has TRBV7-2 and TRBJ1-1, with 11 bases that match TRBD1. The junction had 6 bases not matched to a gene; V was cut back by 7 bases and J by 5 bases. The CDR3 runs 14 residues. Germline V CDR1 and CDR2: SGHTA, FQGNSA. The CDR3 coding sequence is TGTGCCAGCACCAAGGACAGGGGGCCAACTGAAGCTTTCTTT. Residues: CASTKDRGPTEAFF.

CDR3 coding DNA: TGCGCCAGCAGTGAGGGACAGTCTAATGAAAAACTGTTTTTT. This codes for CASSEGQSNEKLFF. The chain uses TRBV10-1 and TRBJ1-4; TRBD1 is a possible D gene (6 bases). CDR3 size: 14 residues. The V gene lost 2 bases and the J gene lost 3 bases, with 7 bases spanning the gap. Germline loops: CDR1 WNHNN, CDR2 SYGVQD (reference sequence).

The chain joins TRBV4-1 to TRBJ2-3; 8 nucleotides agree with TRBD2. The junction had 6 bases not matched to a gene; V was cut back by 4 bases and J by 0 bases. The CDR3 has 16 residues. Germline-derived CDR1 and CDR2 are MGHRA and YSYEKL. The CDR3 loop reads CASSLVAGTSTDTQYF. In DNA, the CDR3 is TGCGCCAGCAGCCTGGTAGCGGGGACTAGCACAGATACGCAGTATTTT.

The J gene is TRBJ2-7, the V gene TRBV6-5; D not resolved. Germline V gene sequence: CDR1 MNHEY, CDR2 SVGAGI. The V end lost 7 bases, the J end lost 3 bases, and 13 bases lay between the germline ends. The CDR3 contains 13 residues. The CDR3 sequence: CASMFGFNYEQYF. As DNA, the CDR3 is TGTGCCAGCATGTTCGGGTTTAACTACGAGCAGTACTTC.

The chain uses TRBV5-6 and TRBJ2-2; 7 bases are a match to TRBD1. Trimming at V came to 4 bases and at J to 0 bases, leaving 6 bases not matched to a gene. This CDR3 is 16 amino acids long. CDR1 SGHDT and CDR2 YYEEEE come from the germline V gene. CDR3 in amino acids: CASSRRDRANTGELFF. The CDR3 nucleotides are TGTGCCAGCAGCCGCAGGGACAGAGCGAACACCGGGGAGCTGTTTTTT.

The chain recombines TRBV6-6 with TRBJ2-7, with no clear D. V was shortened by 0 bases and J by 4 bases, with 4 bases between the two germline ends. CDR1 MNHNY and CDR2 SVGAGI come from the germline V gene (reference sequence). The CDR3 is 12 residues long. CDR3 amino acids: CASSYSRYEQYF. For the CDR3, the DNA is TGTGCCAGCAGTTACTCGAGGTACGAGCAGTACTTC.

V gene TRBV6-5 combines with J gene TRBJ2-7, with 8 nucleotides matching TRBD1. Germline trimming cut 7 bases from V and 2 bases from J; bases unmatched to any gene: 7. This CDR3 has 14 residues. In germline, CDR1 is MNHEY, CDR2 SVGAGI. The CDR3 DNA reads as TGTGCCAGCAAAGGGGGACAGGAGCCCTACGAGCAGTACTTC. This gives the protein CASKGGQEPYEQYF.

CDR3 protein: CATSSGQGFDGYTF. The CDR3 DNA is TGTGCCACCAGCTCGGGACAGGGCTTTGATGGCTACACCTTC. J is TRBJ1-2 and V is TRBV15, with 9 bases lining up with TRBD1. The CDR3 consists of 14 residues. CDR1 LNHNV and CDR2 YYDKDF come from the germline V gene (reference sequence). V shed 5 bases, J shed 6 bases, and the junction held 7 bases outside the gene matches.

This clone was counted between two and nine times. The chain couples TRBV19 to TRBJ2-2, with TRBD1 as a possible D gene (6 bases). CDR3 length: 15 residues. Deletions cut 4 bases from V and 7 bases from J, with 16 bases between. Germline V gene data show CDR1 as LNHDA and CDR2 as SQIVND (reference sequence). CDR3 DNA sequence: TGTGCCAGTAGTACGGAACAGGGAGAAAGCGGGGAGCTGTTTTTT. Amino acid sequence: CASSTEQGESGELFF. Based on the CDR3 plus reference TRBV19 and TRBJ2-2, the full variable domain is DGGITQSPKYLFRKEGQNVTLSCEQNLNHDAMYWYRQDPGQGLRLIYYSQIVNDFQKGDIAEGYSVSREKKESFPLTVTSAQKNPTAFYLCASSTEQGESGELFFGEGSRLTVL.

With respect to this clone: Other DNA sequences of this sample code for an identical CDR3. The V gene is TRBV4-1, the J gene TRBJ1-2; TRBD1 aligns across 7 bases. The CDR3 runs to 14 residues. The trim removed 4 bases at V and 0 bases at J, leaving 2 bases unmatched. The germline V gene has CDR1 MGHRA and CDR2 YSYEKL. The CDR3 sequence: CASSRQGANYGYTF. The CDR3 bases are TGCGCCAGCAGCCGTCAGGGGGCTAACTATGGCTACACCTTC.

V usage is TRBV6-1 and J usage is TRBJ1-2, with 7 nucleotides matching TRBD1. CDR3 length: 15 amino acids. J gave up 5 bases and V 9 bases, and 15 bases lay outside the gene matches. CDR1 is MNHNS, CDR2 SASEGT, per germline. The CDR3 bases are TGTGCCAGTCTTACAGAACCGGGACAGACTTATGGCTACACCTTC. Translated: CASLTEPGQTYGYTF.

In its sample, this clone was seen once. CDR3 in DNA: TGTGCCATCTATCAGTTTGGCTACACCTTC. Residues: CAIYQFGYTF. The J gene is TRBJ1-2, the V gene TRBV10-3; D remains unclear. This CDR3 region has 10 residues. V lost 8 bases, J lost 7 bases, and 8 bases lay in between. Germline CDR1 ENHRY, CDR2 SYGVKD.

CDR3 protein: CASRTVEGDYEQYF. The CDR3 DNA reads as TGTGCCAGCAGAACCGTAGAAGGAGACTACGAGCAGTACTTC. This rearrangement joins TRBV28 to TRBJ2-7, with D unresolved. CDR1 MDHEN and CDR2 SYDVKM come from the germline V gene. This CDR3 has 14 residues. Trimming shortened V by 6 bases and J by 3 bases, and 15 bases separated the two germline ends.

The V and J genes are TRBV4-1 and TRBJ2-3; D is possibly TRBD1 (6 bases). This CDR3 spans 15 amino acids. V lost 2 bases and J 2 bases, leaving 11 bases between the germline ends. In germline, CDR1 is MGHRA, CDR2 YSYEKL. The CDR3 DNA reads TGCGCCAGCAGCCAATGGGACACATTCACAGATACGCAGTATTTT. Encoded protein: CASSQWDTFTDTQYF.

The chain uses TRBV27 and TRBJ1-1; possibly TRBD1 for D (5 bases). V dropped 5 bases and J dropped 0 bases, with 10 bases sitting between them. Germline values: CDR1 MNHEY, CDR2 SMNVEV (reference sequence). CDR3 length equals 14 residues. The CDR3 nucleotides read TGTGCCAGCAGTCCCGCGGGGGTGAACACTGAAGCTTTCTTT. Protein: CASSPAGVNTEAFF.

The chain couples TRBV30 to TRBJ2-3, with 11 bases matching TRBD2. This CDR3 contains 18 residues. The V gene's germline CDR1 is GTSNPN and CDR2 SVGIG (reference sequence). V lost 1 base to trimming and J lost 5 bases; unmatched junction nucleotides: 14. For the CDR3, the DNA is TGTGCCTGGAGTGAGGGGGCCTCCTTAGCGGGAGGGCTAGATACGCAGTATTTT. It yields the protein CAWSEGASLAGGLDTQYF.

V is TRBV5-1 and J is TRBJ2-2; 8 nucleotides agree with TRBD2. This CDR3 has 17 amino acids. Trimming removed 7 bases from V and 1 base from J; junction bases left unmatched: 12. Germline V gives CDR1 SGHRS, CDR2 YFSETQ. The CDR3 region has the DNA TGCGCCAGCCCCGGAGAGAGAAGCGGGAGGAACACCGGGGAGCTGTTTTTT. This translates into CASPGERSGRNTGELFF. Based on the CDR3 plus reference TRBV5-1 and TRBJ2-2, the full variable domain is KAGVTQTPRYLIKTRGQQVTLSCSPISGHRSVSWYQQTPGQGLQFLFEYFSETQRNKGNFPGRFSGRQFSNSRSEMNVSTLELGDSALYLCASPGERSGRNTGELFFGEGSRLTVL.

The chain links TRBV19 to TRBJ1-1, with D perhaps TRBD1 (6 bases). The V end lost 5 bases, the J end lost 2 bases, and 12 bases lay between the germline ends. This CDR3 has 14 residues. Germline V gene data show CDR1 as LNHDA and CDR2 as SQIVND (reference sequence). The DNA of the CDR3 is TGTGCCAGTAGTGCTCGGGGGGCTAACACTGAAGCTTTCTTT. It is translated as CASSARGANTEAFF.

This rearrangement joins TRBV7-2 to TRBJ2-3, with 9 bases that match TRBD2. Germline assignment: CDR1 SGHTA and CDR2 FQGNSA. Germline trimming cut 9 bases from V and 4 bases from J; bases unmatched to any gene: 14. This CDR3 contains 16 residues. CDR3 residues: CASIGREGRLPDTQYF. The CDR3 DNA follows: TGTGCCAGTATTGGGCGGGAGGGCCGATTGCCAGATACGCAGTATTTT.